This is a list of T cell receptor beta chains from one sample in a study of T cell responses to AZD1222 COVID-19 vaccine. Generated by immunoSEQ multiplex PCR, the TCRdb table keeps only in-frame clones and is missing some. The data contain around 70,000 clones, roughly nine tenths of them singletons. The specimen comprised peripheral blood, sampled 28 days after the second AZD1222 dose. These receptors all stem from an adult who received the AZD1222 COVID-19 vaccine. CDR3s include the opening cysteine and the closing phenylalanine or tryptophan. Each record gives: D gene, V gene, J gene, clone size, CDR3 DNA, CDR3 protein. The D gene is left open where the match is weak. Clone size is given for some rows only: seen once, a few or many times, or a class if the clone is expanded.

NA,TRBV18,TRBJ1-1,once,TGTGCCAGCTCCCCAGCAGAGAACACTGAAGCTTTCTTT,CASSPAENTEAFF
NA,TRBV7-8,TRBJ2-5,NA,TGTGCCAGCAGCTTAACGGACCAAGAGACCCAGTACTTC,CASSLTDQETQYF
NA,TRBV7-2,TRBJ1-6,NA,TGTGCCAGCAGATCGGGGGCCCGAGGAAGTTATTCACCCCTCCACTTT,CASRSGARGSYSPLHF
NA,TRBV18,TRBJ2-5,NA,TGTGCCAGCTCTGATTATCGGGGAATAGAGACCCAGTACTTC,CASSDYRGIETQYF
NA,TRBV7-2,TRBJ2-1,NA,TGTGCCAGCAGCTCCCGCGGGACAGCGGACGATGAGCAGTTCTTC,CASSSRGTADDEQFF
NA,TRBV29-1,TRBJ2-7,NA,TGCAGCGTTGAAGGGCCCGGGGCCGACTACGAGCAGTACTTC,CSVEGPGADYEQYF
TRBD2,TRBV11-2,TRBJ2-1,NA,TGTGCCAGCAGCTTGACTAGCGGGAGGTACAATGAGCAGTTCTTC,CASSLTSGRYNEQFF
NA,TRBV2,TRBJ1-5,NA,TGTGCCAGCAGTGAGAGCAATCAGCCCCAGCATTTT,CASSESNQPQHF
TRBD2,TRBV19,TRBJ2-1,NA,TGTGCCAGCAGCCTTAGCGGGATAGTGAGTAATGAGCAGTTCTTC,CASSLSGIVSNEQFF
NA,TRBV7-6,TRBJ2-5,NA,TGTGCCAGCAGCTTAAACACCGGGGAGACCCAGTACTTC,CASSLNTGETQYF
NA,TRBV29-1,TRBJ1-2,NA,TGCAGCGTTGAAGACTGGGACTATGGCTACACCTTC,CSVEDWDYGYTF
NA,TRBV10-3,TRBJ1-5,NA,TGTGCCATCAGTGAAAGGGAGGATCAGCCCCAGCATTTT,CAISEREDQPQHF
TRBD1,TRBV27,TRBJ1-2,few,TGTGCCAGCAGTCCCGGGACAGGGATCCCTGTAGGGGCTTATGGCTACACCTTC,CASSPGTGIPVGAYGYTF
NA,TRBV7-8,TRBJ1-1,NA,TGTGCCAGCAGCTTAGGCCGACAGGTTCGTTTTTCTATGAACACTGAAGCTTTCTTT,CASSLGRQVRFSMNTEAFF
NA,TRBV6-5,TRBJ1-5,NA,TGTGCCAGCAGTTACCGGGGGGGAAGAGATCAGCCCCAGCATTTT,CASSYRGGRDQPQHF
TRBD1,TRBV29-1,TRBJ2-7,NA,TGCAGCGTCTCGACAGGGAGCTCCTACGAGCAGTACTTC,CSVSTGSSYEQYF
TRBD1,TRBV5-1,TRBJ1-6,NA,TGCGCCAGCAGATATGGGACAGCTTATAATTCACCCCTCCACTTT,CASRYGTAYNSPLHF
TRBD1,TRBV7-9,TRBJ1-2,NA,TGTGCCAGCAGCTTATACCTGGGGACAGGGTATGGCTACACCTTC,CASSLYLGTGYGYTF
NA,TRBV5-4,TRBJ2-7,once,TGTGCCAGCAGCCTACAGTCTTCCTACGAGCAGTACTTC,CASSLQSSYEQYF
NA,TRBV2,TRBJ2-3,NA,TGTGCCAGCAGTTATCTTGGCCGGGACAGCACAGATACGCAGTATTTT,CASSYLGRDSTDTQYF
TRBD1,TRBV6-4,TRBJ1-2,NA,TGTGCCAGCAGTGACTCGGGACAGAGCTATGGCTACACCTTC,CASSDSGQSYGYTF
NA,TRBV7-9,TRBJ1-3,NA,TGTGCCAGCAGCTCGGACAGTTTCTCTGGAAACACCATATATTTT,CASSSDSFSGNTIYF
NA,TRBV7-8,TRBJ2-3,NA,TGTGCCAGCAGCTTGGATACAACAGATACGCAGTATTTT,CASSLDTTDTQYF
TRBD2,TRBV6-5,TRBJ2-7,NA,TGTGCCAGCACTAGAGCGGGAGCATTCGACGAGCAGTACTTC,CASTRAGAFDEQYF